These 2 T cell receptor beta chains were all obtained from the same sample, sequenced in a study of CD8 T cells in ankylosing spondylitis (TCRdb year 2017). Preparation of the library involved 5' RACE. These reads were obtained on an Illumina HiSeq 2500. Through fastp at Q25 and MiXCR, TCRdb rebuilt clones from the public reads, retaining in-frame beta chains. Rows matching on CDR3 protein sequence are summarized as one entry with the most common DNA and genes. The sample includes a few hundred thousand distinct CDR3 sequences, with about 20% observed a single time. Around 30% of the sample comes from the top ten. Sequencing was done on a sample of blood, either unsorted or a sorted T cell fraction (not recorded which). These receptors were collected from a male donor with ankylosing spondylitis or in good health (not recorded which).

In its sample, this clonotype was seen many times. V gene TRBV7-8 combines with J gene TRBJ2-1; unclear D gene. The CDR3 consists of 12 residues. V dropped 5 bases and J dropped 4 bases, with 6 bases sitting between them. Looked up from germline, CDR1 is SGHVS and CDR2 is FQNEAQ. CDR3 amino acids: CASSLRYNEQFF. DNA of the CDR3: TGTGCCAGCAGCCTCAGATACAATGAGCAGTTCTTC.

This clonotype was picked up a small number of times. V and J are TRBV11-1 and TRBJ2-1; no definite D call. This CDR3 spans 14 amino acids. The germline gives CDR1 SGHAT, CDR2 FQDESV (reference sequence). The germline V and J ends were trimmed by 2 bases and 5 bases, with 10 bases remaining between them. The CDR3 region has the DNA TGTGCCAGCAGCTTATTTTCAGGAAACAATGAGCAGTTCTTC. Translation gives CASSLFSGNNEQFF.